Listed here are 28 T cell receptor beta chains from one sample, sequenced in a study of cytomegalovirus exposure and HLA in healthy donors. 13 Jbeta primers and 60 Vbeta primers were used for the PCR. Profiled with immunoSEQ multiplex PCR; TCRdb holds only in-frame clones, not every one. The repertoire holds around 180,000 clones, with around 81% as singletons. The source material was PBMCs. The receptors come from a man aged 18 to 30 in good health and CMV-seronegative.

Only one count was recorded for this clone. The chain recombines TRBV7-3 with TRBJ2-3; 12 positions match TRBD2. This CDR3 has 18 amino acids. In germline, CDR1 is SGHTA, CDR2 FQGTGA. The trim removed 5 bases at V and 6 bases at J, leaving 15 bases unmatched. The CDR3 is CASSPTGLAGGRLDTQYF. CDR3 sequence (DNA): TGTGCCAGCAGCCCGACGGGACTAGCGGGTGGGAGGCTGGATACGCAGTATTTT.

The rearrangement links TRBV5-6 to TRBJ2-5, with TRBD2 matching over 11 bases. Germline V lookup: CDR1 SGHDT, CDR2 YYEEEE. CDR3 length equals 13 residues. Trimming took 5 bases from V and 5 from J; bases not matched to a gene: 2. The CDR3, as DNA: TGTGCCAGCAGGAGGACTAGCGGGGAGACCCAGTACTTC. This codes for CASRRTSGETQYF.

This chain uses TRBV18 with TRBJ2-3; D ambiguous. The CDR3 covers 15 residues. Germline V CDR1 and CDR2: KGHSH, LQKENI. Trimming cost V 2 bases and J 2 bases, with 11 bases left between them. The CDR3 bases are TGTGCCAGCTCACCAACAAACACAGCCACAGATACGCAGTATTTT. Translating it yields CASSPTNTATDTQYF.

V gene TRBV25-1 combines with J gene TRBJ2-2, with TRBD1 as a possible D gene (5 bases). The V end lost 4 bases, the J end lost 2 bases, and 17 bases lay between the germline ends. The germline V gene encodes CDR1 MGHDK and CDR2 SYGVNS. The CDR3 has 17 residues. CDR3 sequence: CASSGSLGARNTGELFF. CDR3 coding DNA: TGTGCCAGCAGTGGATCTCTAGGGGCGCGTAACACCGGGGAGCTGTTTTTT. The whole variable domain, remainder taken from reference TRBV25-1 and TRBJ2-2, is EADIYQTPRYLVIGTGKKITLECSQTMGHDKMYWYQQDPGMELHLIHYSYGVNSTEKGDLSSESTVSRIRTEHFPLTLESARPSHTSQYLCASSGSLGARNTGELFFGEGSRLTVL.

This rearrangement joins TRBV27 to TRBJ2-3, with TRBD2 identical over 9 bases. The CDR3 sequence is 16 residues long. The junction had 11 bases not matched to a gene; V was cut back by 4 bases and J by 6 bases. CDR1 and CDR2 (germline): MNHEY, SMNVEV (reference sequence). DNA of the CDR3: TGTGCCAGCAGTTCCCCCGTGCGGGAGGGCCCTGATACGCAGTATTTT. Protein product: CASSSPVREGPDTQYF.

This chain joins TRBV5-1 and TRBJ2-3, with 9 positions matching TRBD2. The CDR3 runs 14 residues. V gave up 4 bases and J gave up 3 bases; unmatched junction bases: 3. Germline V CDR1 and CDR2: SGHRS, YFSETQ. CDR3 sequence reads: CASSPAGGTDTQYF. The CDR3 DNA reads as TGCGCCAGCAGCCCGGCGGGGGGGACAGATACGCAGTATTTT. Drawing the rest from reference TRBV5-1 and TRBJ2-3, the complete variable domain is KAGVTQTPRYLIKTRGQQVTLSCSPISGHRSVSWYQQTPGQGLQFLFEYFSETQRNKGNFPGRFSGRQFSNSRSEMNVSTLELGDSALYLCASSPAGGTDTQYFGPGTRLTVL.

The chain's CDR3 is CASSSSGGRGDTQYF. The CDR3 coding sequence is TGTGCCAGTAGTAGTTCAGGGGGGCGGGGAGATACGCAGTATTTT. This chain links TRBV19 with TRBJ2-3; TRBD1 might be the D (7 bases). The CDR3 extends over 15 amino acids. The V end lost 4 bases, the J end lost 5 bases, and 16 bases lay between the germline ends. The germline gives CDR1 LNHDA, CDR2 SQIVND (reference sequence).

The gene calls are TRBV13 and TRBJ1-1; 10 bases align to TRBD1. In germline, CDR1 is PRHDT, CDR2 FYEKMQ (reference sequence). The CDR3 has 15 residues. V gave up 4 bases and J gave up 1 base; unmatched junction bases: 3. The CDR3 sequence is CASSSRTGGNTEAFF. Here the CDR3 DNA reads TGTGCCAGCAGCTCGAGGACAGGGGGGAACACTGAAGCTTTCTTT.

The chain recombines TRBV4-3 with TRBJ2-7, with 7 positions matching TRBD2. The CDR3 runs to 17 residues. V shed 0 bases, J shed 3 bases, and the junction held 11 bases outside the gene matches. Germline-derived CDR1 and CDR2 are LGHNA and YSLEER. The CDR3 protein is CASSQDSEGGGVYEQYF. The CDR3 nucleotides are TGCGCCAGCAGCCAAGACTCGGAGGGCGGGGGAGTCTACGAGCAGTACTTC.

The rearrangement uses TRBV5-6 and TRBJ1-2; TRBD1 matches 8 bases. This CDR3 has 14 residues. CDR1 is SGHDT and CDR2 is YYEEEE in the germline V gene. Trimming cost V 0 bases and J 3 bases; bases outside gene matches: 1. Written as DNA, the CDR3 is TGTGCCAGCAGCTTGGCGGGACAGGACTATGGCTACACCTTC. It is translated as CASSLAGQDYGYTF. The full variable domain, with the rest looked up from reference TRBV5-6 and TRBJ1-2, is DAGVTQSPTHLIKTRGQQVTLRCSPKSGHDTVSWYQQALGQGPQFIFQYYEEEERQRGNFPDRFSGHQFPNYSSELNVNALLLGDSALYLCASSLAGQDYGYTFGSGTRLTVV.

The J gene is TRBJ2-5, the V gene TRBV30, with 7 positions matching TRBD1. Trimming took 5 bases from V and 2 from J; bases not matched to a gene: 14. Germline assignment: CDR1 GTSNPN and CDR2 SVGIG (reference sequence). This CDR3 is 16 amino acids long. CDR3 sequence (DNA): TGTGCCTGGTCTGGACGTCGAGGGGGCCCACAAGAGACCCAGTACTTC. Its protein product is CAWSGRRGGPQETQYF.

The chain couples TRBV9 to TRBJ1-3; TRBD1 aligns across 8 bases. Germline values: CDR1 SGDLS, CDR2 YYNGEE. V shed 1 base and J 2 bases; nucleotides not matched to a gene: 5. The CDR3 is 16 amino acids. The CDR3 DNA is TGTGCCAGCAGCGTACCAGACAGGGGCACTGGAAACACCATATATTTT. Translating gives CASSVPDRGTGNTIYF.

The chain combines TRBV5-1 with TRBJ1-1; 8 nucleotides agree with TRBD1. Trimming took 3 bases from V and 2 from J; bases not matched to a gene: 3. Germline lookup yields CDR1 SGHRS and CDR2 YFSETQ. The CDR3 is 14 residues long. The CDR3 coding sequence is TGCGCCAGCAGCTCGACAGGGGCAAACACTGAAGCTTTCTTT. It is translated as CASSSTGANTEAFF.

The V gene is TRBV5-4, the J gene TRBJ2-5; TRBD1 aligns across 7 bases. V shed 6 bases and J 0 bases; nucleotides not matched to a gene: 8. The CDR3 spans 15 residues. CDR1 is SGHNT, CDR2 YYREEE, per germline (reference sequence). CDR3 residues: CASTVPGQNQETQYF. DNA for the CDR3: TGTGCCAGCACCGTGCCGGGACAGAACCAAGAGACCCAGTACTTC.

V is TRBV27 and J is TRBJ1-2; D is unresolved. The CDR3 extends over 14 amino acids. Germline V gene lookup returns CDR1 MNHEY and CDR2 SMNVEV (reference sequence). Trimming stripped 8 bases from V and 4 bases from J, with 17 bases between. CDR3 DNA: TGTGCCAGCGCCTCGAGGCGGGCTGTCTATGGCTACACCTTC. Translation: CASASRRAVYGYTF.

The rearrangement uses TRBV5-4 and TRBJ2-2; 14 bases agree with TRBD2. In germline, CDR1 is SGHNT, CDR2 YYREEE (reference sequence). V gave up 4 bases and J gave up 0 bases; unmatched junction bases: 5. The CDR3 runs 18 residues. CDR3 residues: CASSKGLAGGPNTGELFF. Here the CDR3 DNA reads TGTGCCAGCAGCAAAGGACTAGCGGGGGGACCGAACACCGGGGAGCTGTTTTTT.

The chain has TRBV6-1 and TRBJ2-3; D is unclear. The CDR3 length is 13 residues. Germline assignment: CDR1 MNHNS and CDR2 SASEGT. Trimming took 6 bases from V and 1 from J, leaving 8 bases between them. CDR3 sequence reads: CASRVAGTDTQYF. The DNA for the CDR3 is TGTGCCAGCAGGGTGGCCGGCACAGATACGCAGTATTTT.

This clone was picked up one time. The chain is built from TRBV25-1 and TRBJ2-5, with TRBD2 identical over 9 bases. V shed 3 bases and J 4 bases; nucleotides not matched to a gene: 3. The CDR3 has 14 amino acids. Germline CDR1 and CDR2: MGHDK and SYGVNS. The CDR3: CASSDRGGGETQYF. The CDR3 DNA reads TGTGCCAGCAGTGATCGCGGGGGGGGAGAGACCCAGTACTTC. Filled out from reference TRBV25-1 and TRBJ2-5, the complete variable domain reads EADIYQTPRYLVIGTGKKITLECSQTMGHDKMYWYQQDPGMELHLIHYSYGVNSTEKGDLSSESTVSRIRTEHFPLTLESARPSHTSQYLCASSDRGGGETQYFGPGTRLLVL.

There are a few counts of this clone. The V and J genes are TRBV13 and TRBJ2-7, with 8 bases identical to TRBD1. CDR3 size: 13 residues. Germline CDR1 is PRHDT and CDR2 is FYEKMQ (reference sequence). V lost 4 bases, J lost 4 bases, and 3 bases stayed unmatched. CDR3: CASSSDRVYEQYF. The CDR3 nucleotides read TGTGCCAGCAGCTCGGACAGGGTGTACGAGCAGTACTTC.

V is TRBV2 and J is TRBJ2-7, with 9 bases matching TRBD2. The J segment lost 4 bases and the V segment lost 5 bases, leaving 9 bases of the junction unmatched. The CDR3 spans 15 residues. Germline V gene sequence: CDR1 SNHLY, CDR2 FYNNEI. CDR3 region: CASSPPQRGVYEQYF. The CDR3 nucleotides are TGTGCCAGCAGTCCCCCCCAGCGGGGGGTGTACGAGCAGTACTTC.

The rearrangement uses TRBV9 and TRBJ1-2; maybe TRBD1 (5 bases). The CDR3 runs to 14 residues. Looked up from germline, CDR1 is SGDLS and CDR2 is YYNGEE. V lost 2 bases and J lost 1, with 9 bases in between. The CDR3 DNA is TGTGCCAGCAGCGTTACAGGCCTTAACTATGGCTACACCTTC. Translating it yields CASSVTGLNYGYTF.

The V call is TRBV6-5, the J call TRBJ2-3; the match to TRBD2 covers 8 bases. The CDR3 sequence is 14 residues long. Germline lookup yields CDR1 MNHEY and CDR2 SVGAGI. V was pared by 5 bases and J by 1 base, with 2 bases of the junction left unmatched. The CDR3 DNA sequence: TGTGCCAGCAGTGGACTAGCCCGCACAGATACGCAGTATTTT. Amino acid sequence: CASSGLARTDTQYF.

This clone was counted a few times. This sample includes further DNA sequences coding for the same CDR3. The rearrangement links TRBV18 to TRBJ1-2; a weak D match, TRBD1 (6 bases). The CDR3 is 13 amino acids. The germline CDR1 and CDR2 sequences are KGHSH and LQKENI. Deletions cut 2 bases from V and 2 bases from J, with 6 bases between. In nucleotides, the CDR3 is TGTGCCAGCTCACCAGGACAGAACTATGGCTACACCTTC. It yields the protein CASSPGQNYGYTF.

The chain employs TRBV5-6 and TRBJ1-2; unclear D gene. The CDR3 is made up of 13 amino acids. Germline CDR1 and CDR2: SGHDT and YYEEEE. Trimming took 2 bases from V and 6 from J, leaving 11 bases between them. Here the CDR3 DNA reads TGTGCCAGCAGCTTAAACGCGCTCGATGGCTACACCTTC. Amino acids: CASSLNALDGYTF.

V and J are TRBV4-3 and TRBJ2-5; D may be TRBD1 (6 bases). The germline gives CDR1 LGHNA, CDR2 YSLEER. The V end lost 1 base, the J end lost 5 bases, and 14 bases lay between the germline ends. CDR3 length: 15 amino acids. Here the CDR3 reads CASSQGQGFGETQYF. DNA for the CDR3: TGCGCCAGCAGCCAAGGTCAGGGGTTCGGTGAGACCCAGTACTTC.

As regards this clone: One end of the junction varies from germline; a read error may be responsible. The chain has TRBV7-9 and TRBJ2-7; perhaps TRBD2 as D (6 bases). Germline CDR1 and CDR2: SEHNR and FQNEAQ (reference sequence). The CDR3 contains 15 residues. CDR3 residues: CSSSPSRDSSYEQYF. The CDR3 coding sequence is TGTTCCAGCAGCCCAAGTAGGGACTCGAGCTACGAGCAGTACTTC.

This clone has more than one count but fewer than ten. The chain employs TRBV7-2 and TRBJ1-5; D is possibly TRBD1 (5 bases). The V and J ends lost 1 base and 2 bases respectively, with 9 bases between them. The germline CDR1 and CDR2 sequences are SGHTA and FQGNSA. The CDR3 covers 15 residues. The CDR3 sequence: CASSLEGLGNQPQHF. CDR3 nucleotides: TGTGCCAGCAGCTTAGAGGGGTTGGGCAATCAGCCCCAGCATTTT. Full variable domain (rest looked up from reference TRBV7-2 and TRBJ1-5): GAGVSQSPSNKVTEKGKDVELRCDPISGHTALYWYRQSLGQGLEFLIYFQGNSAPDKSGLPSDRFSAERTGGSVSTLTIQRTQQEDSAVYLCASSLEGLGNQPQHFGDGTRLSIL.

The chain couples TRBV19 to TRBJ1-2; 7 bases are a match to TRBD1. Trimming took 4 bases from V and 4 from J; bases not matched to a gene: 3. This CDR3 has 13 amino acids. In germline, CDR1 is LNHDA, CDR2 SQIVND (reference sequence). The CDR3 bases are TGTGCCAGTAGTAACGACAGGGCCTATGGCTACACCTTC. This codes for CASSNDRAYGYTF.